This entry lists 8 T cell receptor beta chains sequenced from one sample in a study of T cells in localized non-small cell lung cancer. The data were produced by immunoSEQ multiplex PCR, yet TCRdb's version contains in-frame clones alone and is incomplete. The sample holds about 78,000 clones; around four fifths are singletons and the top ten take approximately 2.5%. Sample: peripheral blood, taken before any cancer treatment. These receptors were taken from a man aged 40 to 70 with stage I lung adenocarcinoma.

This sequence joins TRBV9 and TRBJ2-1, with 8 bases identical to TRBD2. The CDR3 is 18 amino acids. CDR1 and CDR2 (germline): SGDLS, YYNGEE. Trimming removed 0 bases from V and 6 bases from J; junction bases left unmatched: 14. CDR3 nucleotide sequence: TGTGCCAGCAGCGTAGGCGCTAGCGGGCTCTCTCGGGGCAATGAGCAGTTCTTC. As protein: CASSVGASGLSRGNEQFF.

This chain uses TRBV30 with TRBJ2-7, with 7 positions matching TRBD2. After removal of 0 bases from V and 0 bases from J, the junction contained 2 bases not matched to a gene. Germline values: CDR1 GTSNPN, CDR2 SVGIG (reference sequence). The CDR3 is 14 residues long. The CDR3 protein is CAWSVGGGSYEQYF. The CDR3 coding sequence is TGTGCCTGGAGTGTTGGCGGGGGCTCCTACGAGCAGTACTTC.

This sequence joins TRBV10-3 and TRBJ1-5; unclear D gene. This CDR3 has 15 residues. The V and J ends lost 4 bases and 5 bases respectively, with 15 bases between them. Germline V gene data show CDR1 as ENHRY and CDR2 as SYGVKD. The CDR3 nucleotides read TGTGCCATCAGTGTCGACATTGGAGGCGATCAGCCCCAGCATTTT. This translates into CAISVDIGGDQPQHF.

The chain employs TRBV6-5 and TRBJ1-4; 7 bases match TRBD1. CDR1 is MNHEY, CDR2 SVGAGI, per germline. With V trimmed by 6 bases and J by 5 bases, 3 bases remained unmatched. CDR3 size: 13 residues. The CDR3 is CASRPDRNEKLFF. Here the CDR3 DNA reads TGTGCCAGCAGGCCGGACAGGAATGAAAAACTGTTTTTT.

This clone was counted between two and nine times. The CDR3 DNA reads as TGTGCCTGGAGTCAAGGACAAATAGTAGCCCAGCATTTT. It specifies CAWSQGQIVAQHF. V usage is TRBV30 and J usage is TRBJ1-5; maybe TRBD1 (5 bases). This CDR3 is built from 13 residues. Germline CDR1 and CDR2: GTSNPN and SVGIG (reference sequence). Trimming pared 2 bases from V and 11 bases from J, leaving 16 bases between.

The chain links TRBV5-1 to TRBJ2-2; D is ambiguous. The CDR3 sequence is 14 residues long. The V end lost 0 bases, the J end lost 6 bases, and 9 bases lay between the germline ends. CDR1 and CDR2 from the germline V gene are SGHRS and YFSETQ. CDR3 residues: CASSLAGLAGELFF. The CDR3 nucleotides are TGCGCCAGCAGCTTGGCCGGGCTGGCCGGGGAGCTGTTTTTT. Supplemented by reference TRBV5-1 and TRBJ2-2, the full variable domain reads KAGVTQTPRYLIKTRGQQVTLSCSPISGHRSVSWYQQTPGQGLQFLFEYFSETQRNKGNFPGRFSGRQFSNSRSEMNVSTLELGDSALYLCASSLAGLAGELFFGEGSRLTVL.

V gene TRBV29-1 combines with J gene TRBJ1-1, with D possibly TRBD1 on 6 matching bases. Trimming took off 5 bases at V and 4 bases at J, with 14 bases between the two ends. In germline, CDR1 is SQVTM, CDR2 ANQGSEA. The CDR3 runs 13 residues. CDR3 in amino acids: CSVRTGLGTEAFF. The DNA for the CDR3 is TGCAGCGTTCGAACAGGGCTGGGCACTGAAGCTTTCTTT.

The chain has TRBV27 and TRBJ2-7, with 10 nucleotides matching TRBD2. This CDR3 has 16 amino acids. Per the germline V gene, CDR1 is MNHEY and CDR2 is SMNVEV (reference sequence). Losses at the gene ends were 5 bases for V and 4 bases for J; bases not matched to a gene: 11. The chain's CDR3 is CASSLETGLALYEQYF. CDR3 DNA: TGTGCCAGCAGTCTAGAGACGGGACTAGCGCTTTACGAGCAGTACTTC.